This T cell receptor (beta chain) was observed in a study of cytomegalovirus exposure and HLA in healthy donors (dated by TCRdb to the late 2010s). In the study overall: The roughly 650 repertoires of the first cohort and the 120 validation repertoires were produced on the same platform, according to a later analysis. To predict cytomegalovirus infection status, the study brought together high-throughput TCR immunosequencing, statistical association of individual TCRs with disease status, and machine learning. A separate validation cohort of approximately 130 different subjects was used in addition to the 666-subject first cohort. The aim of the study was to test whether cataloging public T cell receptors could identify signatures of past pathogen exposure. Beyond this particular receptor, the publication reports: The classifier was reported to diagnose cytomegalovirus status with high specificity and sensitivity in both the original and validation cohorts. The authors suggested that the approach could potentially be extended to other disease states and immunological phenotypes. A later analysis had no HLA typing for the validation cohort, so co-occurrence there was scored across all 130 or so repertoires. The study listed 150 to 200 TCR beta chains as associated with cytomegalovirus. Most TCR sequences were seen in very few donors, while some public TCRs were found in many individuals. Three of the identified cytomegalovirus-associated TCR beta chains were confirmed in vitro to be specific for cytomegalovirus antigens. Subsequent analysis determined that TCRs grouped into clusters in the first cohort also showed a tendency toward co-occurrence across the 90 to 150 validation repertoires, and 85% to 95% of cluster scores exceeded 0.

The germline V gene encodes CDR1 SGHTA and CDR2 FQGNSA. From its cysteine to its phenylalanine, the CDR3 spans 14 amino acids. The retained sequence is limited to the CDR3, 42 bases, with the frame set at the first base. Trimming costs V 2 bases and J 2 bases, and their ends lie 9 bases apart. Donors formed part of the validation cohort, which comprised 120 subjects and was distinct from the first cohort of fewer than 750 subjects. Library prep was done by the immunoSEQ multiplex PCR assay. Turning to the authors' computational methods: To diagnose cytomegalovirus status from the catalog of TCR beta chain sequences, a statistical classification framework was built. Sourced from immuneACCESS, this table was stored by TCRdb with only in-frame sequences that have V and J called. A share of the clones is absent; for the studies checked, an unresolved V gene accounts for under half, and the remainder has no known explanation. Clonal size and the V and J genes are those of that table, whereas D and trimming came from the DNA. Across this sample there are nearly 80,000 clones, with roughly 93% seen only once. The ten most abundant clones make up approximately 3.8% of the sample.

Concerning this clone: Its antigen is still unknown. It has no much larger one-base neighbor in the sample; base qualities were not kept.

This receptor was obtained from a woman aged 25-40 years in good health and CMV-seronegative. The sequencing sample was made of PBMCs. Rearrangement joined TRBV7-2 to TRBJ2-5, with no D gene named confidently. The CDR3 protein is CASSLNSIQETQYF. The DNA is TGTGCCAGCAGCTTAAACTCGATACAAGAGACCCAGTACTTC.